These 22 T cell receptor beta chains were sequenced from one sample in a study of shared T cell receptors in the human thymus. Assay used: immunoSEQ multiplex PCR; TCRdb lists only in-frame clones, some missing. The sample consists of hundreds of thousands of clones, roughly 88% of them appearing once. A further study also used this sample, focusing on human thymus T cells.

Sequencing input: thymocytes. Receptors originate from a boy under three years old with a congenital heart defect.

The chain is built from TRBV7-2 and TRBJ2-1; 7 bases are shared with TRBD2. V was pared by 4 bases and J by 10 bases, with 7 bases of the junction left unmatched. CDR1 and CDR2 (germline): SGHTA, FQGNSA. This CDR3 has 13 amino acids. The CDR3 coding sequence is TGTGCCAGCAGCTCTCGGGGGGTCGAGGAGCAGTTCTTC. This sequence encodes CASSSRGVEEQFF.

This sequence joins TRBV28 and TRBJ1-5, with D unclear. CDR1 and CDR2 (germline): MDHEN, SYDVKM. The length of the CDR3 is 16 residues. Deletions cut 5 bases from V and 3 bases from J, with 17 bases between. CDR3 sequence (DNA): TGTGCCAGCAGTACTGGGAGGGCGGGTGACAATCAGCCCCAGCATTTT. Translation: CASSTGRAGDNQPQHF.

The V call is TRBV10-2, the J call TRBJ2-2, with D perhaps matching TRBD1 (5 bases). Germline V CDR1 and CDR2: WSHSY, SAAADI. V shed 6 bases and J shed 3 bases, with 11 bases lying between them. This CDR3 has 14 residues. The chain's CDR3 is CASRFDSYTGELFF. CDR3 in DNA: TGCGCCAGCAGGTTTGACAGCTACACCGGGGAGCTGTTTTTT.

This chain uses TRBV30 with TRBJ2-1, with D maybe TRBD2 (6 bases). Trimming took off 7 bases at V and 2 bases at J, with 18 bases between the two ends. This CDR3 region has 15 residues. Germline CDR1 reads GTSNPN; CDR2 reads SVGIG (reference sequence). CDR3 sequence reads: CAFSIGGPPYNEQFF. DNA for the CDR3: TGTGCCTTTTCGATAGGAGGGCCCCCCTACAATGAGCAGTTCTTC. Full variable domain (rest looked up from reference TRBV30 and TRBJ2-1): SQTIHQWPATLVQPVGSPLSLECTVEGTSNPNLYWYRQAAGRGLQLLFYSVGIGQISSEVPQNLSASRPQDRQFILSSKKLLLSDSGFYLCAFSIGGPPYNEQFFGPGTRLTVL.

This clone was seen once. The rearrangement uses TRBV10-1 and TRBJ1-2, with 7 bases lining up with TRBD1. This CDR3 contains 16 residues. Losses at the gene ends were 6 bases for V and 3 bases for J; bases not matched to a gene: 13. Germline CDR1 WNHNN, CDR2 SYGVQD (reference sequence). This chain's CDR3 is CASRRTGLISDYGYTF. The CDR3 bases are TGCGCCAGCAGAAGGACAGGACTCATATCCGACTATGGCTACACCTTC.

The V gene is TRBV15, the J gene TRBJ2-2; TRBD2 might be the D (6 bases). CDR1 is LNHNV and CDR2 is YYDKDF in the germline V gene (reference sequence). Trimming shortened V by 0 bases and J by 6 bases, and 20 bases separated the two germline ends. The CDR3 spans 18 residues. CDR3 sequence (DNA): TGTGCCACCAGCAGAGATCATGATGACGGGAGAGTGTCCGGGGAGCTGTTTTTT. As protein: CATSRDHDDGRVSGELFF.

The CDR3 reads CASSLSRDRTEEQYF. Written as DNA, the CDR3 is TGTGCCAGCAGCCTTTCGCGAGACAGAACGGAGGAGCAGTACTTC. The chain joins TRBV2 to TRBJ2-7, with D perhaps TRBD1 (5 bases). CDR1 and CDR2 from the germline V gene are SNHLY and FYNNEI. The CDR3 totals 15 residues. Trimming took 6 bases from V and 7 from J, leaving 22 bases between them.

This chain uses TRBV4-1 with TRBJ2-2, with unresolved D. Trimming shortened V by 5 bases and J by 7 bases, and 8 bases separated the two germline ends. The V gene's germline CDR1 is MGHRA and CDR2 YSYEKL. CDR3 length: 12 amino acids. The CDR3 spells CASSSSGGELFF. The CDR3 nucleotides are TGCGCCAGCAGCAGTAGTGGCGGGGAGCTGTTTTTT.

The chain carries TRBV7-6 and TRBJ1-1; no firm D call. The CDR3 has 14 amino acids. V shed 3 bases and J shed 0 bases, with 8 bases lying between them. Germline lookup yields CDR1 SGHVS and CDR2 FNYEAQ. CDR3 nucleotide sequence: TGTGCCAGCAGCTTCCCTCTTTTGAACACTGAAGCTTTCTTT. Its translation is CASSFPLLNTEAFF.

The genes are TRBV9 and TRBJ2-3; 7 bases map to TRBD2. CDR3 length equals 16 residues. J lost 1 base, V lost 4 bases, and 9 bases had no gene match. CDR1 is SGDLS and CDR2 is YYNGEE in the germline V gene. CDR3 DNA: TGTGCCAGCAGCCTCCCGGCGGGAGATGGCACAGATACGCAGTATTTT. It encodes CASSLPAGDGTDTQYF.

V is TRBV4-1 and J is TRBJ2-5; TRBD2 matches 13 bases. The DNA end favors TRBJ2-7, so the J call may be wrong. CDR3 size: 17 residues. CDR1 is MGHRA, CDR2 YSYEKL, per germline. The CDR3 region has the DNA TGCGCCAGCAGCCAGGAACCGGGACTAGCGGGACCCTACGAGCAGTACTTC. Translated, it gives CASSQEPGLAGPYEQYF.

The CDR3 coding sequence is TGTGCCAGCAGCCGGACAGGGTGGGGGGATGAGCAGTTCTTC. Encoded protein: CASSRTGWGDEQFF. The chain joins TRBV13 to TRBJ2-1, with 8 positions matching TRBD1. V shed 5 bases and J 8 bases; nucleotides not matched to a gene: 8. Germline V gene lookup returns CDR1 PRHDT and CDR2 FYEKMQ (reference sequence). The CDR3 is 14 residues long.

The V and J genes are TRBV7-2 and TRBJ2-4, with D perhaps TRBD2 (6 bases). Germline CDR1 and CDR2: SGHTA and FQGNSA. Trimming shortened V by 4 bases and J by 0 bases, and 19 bases separated the two germline ends. The CDR3 has 18 residues. The CDR3 is CASSSSGQLRLAKNIQYF. DNA for the CDR3: TGTGCCAGCAGCTCAAGCGGGCAGCTCCGGCTAGCCAAAAACATTCAGTACTTC.

The chain combines TRBV11-2 with TRBJ2-3, with TRBD2 identical over 14 bases. Per germline, CDR1 SGHAT and CDR2 FQNNGV. V lost 5 bases, J lost 2 bases, and 6 bases stayed unmatched. This CDR3 has 17 amino acids. CDR3 region: CASSSGTSGSLTDTQYF. CDR3 bases: TGTGCCAGCAGCAGCGGGACTAGCGGGAGTCTCACAGATACGCAGTATTTT. The complete variable domain, with remaining parts taken from reference TRBV11-2 and TRBJ2-3, reads EAGVAQSPRYKIIEKRQSVAFWCNPISGHATLYWYQQILGQGPKLLIQFQNNGVVDDSQLPKDRFSAERLKGVDSTLKIQPAKLEDSAVYLCASSSGTSGSLTDTQYFGPGTRLTVL.

The chain joins TRBV5-1 to TRBJ2-5; TRBD2 matches 8 bases. This CDR3 is 16 amino acids long. CDR1 and CDR2 (germline): SGHRS, YFSETQ. Trimming cost V 0 bases and J 2 bases; bases outside gene matches: 6. CDR3 sequence reads: CASSLGRGLGQETQYF. In DNA form, the CDR3 reads TGCGCCAGCAGCTTGGGCCGGGGACTAGGACAAGAGACCCAGTACTTC.

V is TRBV25-1 and J is TRBJ1-1; D is unclear. V gave up 1 base and J gave up 0 bases, with 15 bases separating them. Germline CDR1 is MGHDK and CDR2 is SYGVNS. This CDR3 spans 17 amino acids. The DNA of the CDR3 is TGTGCCAGCAGTGAATCCTCAGGTCGCCCTATGAACACTGAAGCTTTCTTT. It specifies CASSESSGRPMNTEAFF.

The chain joins TRBV25-1 to TRBJ2-5, with 11 bases identical to TRBD1. The CDR3 contains 13 residues. In germline, CDR1 is MGHDK, CDR2 SYGVNS. Trimming at V came to 8 bases and at J to 5 bases, leaving 4 bases not matched to a gene. For the CDR3, the DNA is TGTGCCAGCCGCCGGGACAGGGGGGAGACCCAGTACTTC. This translates into CASRRDRGETQYF.

The chain combines TRBV11-3 with TRBJ1-4, with 9 nucleotides matching TRBD1. The CDR3 totals 19 residues. The junction had 14 bases not matched to a gene; V was cut back by 6 bases and J by 0 bases. Germline V CDR1 and CDR2: SGHNT, YENEEA. The CDR3 coding sequence is TGTGCCAGCAGTCCCCCGAGGAGGGACAGGGTAACAACTAATGAAAAACTGTTTTTT. Protein sequence: CASSPPRRDRVTTNEKLFF. The full variable domain, in which reference TRBV11-3 and TRBJ1-4 provide the parts outside the CDR3, is EAGVVQSPRYKIIEKKQPVAFWCNPISGHNTLYWYLQNLGQGPELLIRYENEEAVDDSQLPKDRFSAERLKGVDSTLKIQPAELGDSAVYLCASSPPRRDRVTTNEKLFFGSGTQLSVL.

This clone was picked up a small number of times. DNA of the CDR3: TGTGCCTGGAGTCCGACAGGGACGAATCAGCCCCAGCATTTT. It encodes CAWSPTGTNQPQHF. The V and J genes are TRBV30 and TRBJ1-5; 7 nucleotides align to TRBD1. The CDR3 covers 14 residues. Germline V CDR1 and CDR2: GTSNPN, SVGIG (reference sequence). The V gene end was trimmed by 2 bases and the J gene end by 4 bases; junction bases not matched to a gene: 5. Full variable domain (missing parts from reference TRBV30 and TRBJ1-5): SQTIHQWPATLVQPVGSPLSLECTVEGTSNPNLYWYRQAAGRGLQLLFYSVGIGQISSEVPQNLSASRPQDRQFILSSKKLLLSDSGFYLCAWSPTGTNQPQHFGDGTRLSIL.

The rearrangement uses TRBV4-3 and TRBJ1-2; no clear D gene. Germline CDR1 and CDR2: LGHNA and YSLEER. Deletions cut 2 bases from V and 4 bases from J, with 11 bases between. This CDR3 comprises 14 residues. CDR3 amino acids: CASSQTRESYGYTF. CDR3 bases: TGCGCCAGCAGCCAAACCCGGGAGAGCTATGGCTACACCTTC.

This rearrangement joins TRBV19 to TRBJ2-7, with D possibly being TRBD2 (6 bases). Trimming removed 1 base from V and 2 bases from J, with 12 bases in between. The CDR3 is 15 amino acids. The germline CDR1 and CDR2 sequences are LNHDA and SQIVND (reference sequence). Here the CDR3 reads CASSIAAGRAYEQYF. The CDR3 DNA sequence: TGTGCCAGTAGTATAGCGGCGGGAAGGGCCTACGAGCAGTACTTC.

The chain joins TRBV7-9 to TRBJ1-2; 8 positions agree with TRBD1. This CDR3 contains 19 residues. Trimming cost V 3 bases and J 3 bases; bases outside gene matches: 18. The germline V gene has CDR1 SEHNR and CDR2 FQNEAQ (reference sequence). CDR3 region: CASSFRLGTGLRGDYGYTF. In nucleotides, the CDR3 is TGTGCCAGCAGCTTCCGCCTTGGGACAGGTTTGAGGGGAGACTATGGCTACACCTTC.